This T cell receptor beta chain was observed in a study of blood T cell repertoires in COVID-19. At the level of the study: Collection of acute and convalescent COVID-19 samples took place in the United States, Italy and Spain. T cells, B-cell-depleted T cells, or PBMCs supplied cDNA or gDNA.

In the source study's methods: Nucleated cell number was recorded as an estimate derived from reference gene primer amplification. Repertoires were generated with immunoSEQ multiplex PCR, while TCRdb's copy carries only in-frame clones and drops some. Clone size and the V and J calls come from that table; the DNA yielded D and trimming. The profile shows about 97,000 clones, 85% to 95% of them singletons. The CDR3 totals 14 residues. V lost 2 bases, J lost 5 bases, and 13 bases lay in between. CDR1 SGDLS and CDR2 YYNGEE come from the germline V gene. Material for sequencing was peripheral blood. The chain has TRBV9 and TRBJ2-5, with D possibly being TRBD1 (5 bases). This clonotype was sampled from a man over 45 with active COVID-19. This CDR3 reads CASSVGLGAETQYF. Here the CDR3 DNA reads TGTGCCAGCAGCGTCGGCTTAGGGGCGGAGACCCAGTACTTC.